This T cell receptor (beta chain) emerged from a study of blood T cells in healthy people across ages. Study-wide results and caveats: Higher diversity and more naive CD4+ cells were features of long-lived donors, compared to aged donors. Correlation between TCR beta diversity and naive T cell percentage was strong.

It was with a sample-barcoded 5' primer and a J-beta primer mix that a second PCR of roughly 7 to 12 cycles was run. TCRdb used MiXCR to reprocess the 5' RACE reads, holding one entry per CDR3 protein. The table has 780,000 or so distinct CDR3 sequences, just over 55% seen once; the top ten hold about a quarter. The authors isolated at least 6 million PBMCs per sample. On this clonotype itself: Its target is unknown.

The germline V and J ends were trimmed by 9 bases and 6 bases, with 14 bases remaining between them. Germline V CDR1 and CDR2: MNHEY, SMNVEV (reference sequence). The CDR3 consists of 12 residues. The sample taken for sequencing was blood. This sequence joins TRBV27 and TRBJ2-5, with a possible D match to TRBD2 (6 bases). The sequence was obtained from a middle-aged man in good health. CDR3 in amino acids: CASCGVGKTQYF. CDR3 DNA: TGTGCCAGTTGCGGGGTAGGCAAGACCCAGTACTTC.